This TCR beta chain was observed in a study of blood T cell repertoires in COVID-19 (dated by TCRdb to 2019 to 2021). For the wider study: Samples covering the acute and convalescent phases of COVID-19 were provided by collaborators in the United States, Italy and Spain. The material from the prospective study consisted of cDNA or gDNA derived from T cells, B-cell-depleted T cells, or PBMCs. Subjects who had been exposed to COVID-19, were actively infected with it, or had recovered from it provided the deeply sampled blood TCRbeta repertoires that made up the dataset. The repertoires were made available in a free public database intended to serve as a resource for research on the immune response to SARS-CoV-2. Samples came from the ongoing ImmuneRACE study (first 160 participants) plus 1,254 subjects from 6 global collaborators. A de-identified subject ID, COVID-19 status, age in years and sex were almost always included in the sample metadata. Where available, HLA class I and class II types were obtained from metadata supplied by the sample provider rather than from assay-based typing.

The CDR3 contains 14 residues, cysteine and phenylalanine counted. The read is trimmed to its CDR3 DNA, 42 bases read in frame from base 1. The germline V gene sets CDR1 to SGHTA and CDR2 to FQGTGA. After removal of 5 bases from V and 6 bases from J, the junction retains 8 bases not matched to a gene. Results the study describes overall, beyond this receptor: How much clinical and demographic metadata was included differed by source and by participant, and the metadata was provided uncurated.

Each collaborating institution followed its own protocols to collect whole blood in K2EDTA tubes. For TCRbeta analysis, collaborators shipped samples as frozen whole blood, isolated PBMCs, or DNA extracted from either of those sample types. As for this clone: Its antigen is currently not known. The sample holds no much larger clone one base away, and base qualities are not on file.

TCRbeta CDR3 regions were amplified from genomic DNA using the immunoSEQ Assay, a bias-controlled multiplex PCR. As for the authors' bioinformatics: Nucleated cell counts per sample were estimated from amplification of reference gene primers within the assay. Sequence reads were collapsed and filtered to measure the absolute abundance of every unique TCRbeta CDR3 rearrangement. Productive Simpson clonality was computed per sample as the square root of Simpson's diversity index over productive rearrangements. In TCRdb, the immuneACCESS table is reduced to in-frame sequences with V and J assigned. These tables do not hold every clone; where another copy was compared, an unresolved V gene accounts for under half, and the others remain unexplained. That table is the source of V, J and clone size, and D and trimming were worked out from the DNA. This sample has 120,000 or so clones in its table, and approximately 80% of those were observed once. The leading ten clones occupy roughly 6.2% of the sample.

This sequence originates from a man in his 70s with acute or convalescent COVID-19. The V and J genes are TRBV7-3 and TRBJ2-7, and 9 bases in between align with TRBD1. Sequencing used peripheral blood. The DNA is TGTGCCAGCAGCCCAGGGACAGGGCTCGCCGAGCAGTACTTC. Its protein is CASSPGTGLAEQYF.